The 19 T cell receptor beta chains in this list originate from one sample, sequenced in a study of T cells in Graves' hyperthyroidism and ophthalmopathy (dated by TCRdb to about 2019). The method was multiplex PCR. TCRdb shows the sequencer as Illumina HiSeq 2000. The TCR beta CDR3 regions were amplified from the RNA transcripts. A first-round RT-PCR of the TCR CDR3 used the HTBI primer set with the Qiagen OneStep RT-PCR kit. TCRdb redid the processing of the public reads, applying fastp at Q25 and MiXCR, and retained in-frame beta chains. One record per CDR3 amino acid sequence lists the most common genes and DNA. The sample contains about 600,000 distinct CDR3 sequences, about a sixth of them found a single time. The ten most abundant clones make up roughly 3.3% of the sample. The sequenced sample was blood. All receptors come from a middle-aged woman with Graves' ophthalmopathy.

This clonotype was recorded many times. The CDR3 here is CASSQVSGEAFF. CDR3 nucleotides: TGTGCCAGCAGCCAAGTGTCGGGTGAAGCTTTCTTT. J is TRBJ1-1 and V is TRBV3-1; D not resolved. V gave up 1 base and J gave up 7 bases, with 7 bases separating them. CDR3 length: 12 residues. Germline V gives CDR1 LGHDT, CDR2 YNNKEL (reference sequence).

With regard to this clonotype: This is likely a read error, given that the CDR3 carries no conserved phenylalanine or tryptophan at its end. The V call is TRBV20-1, the J call TRBJ1-5; 9 positions match TRBD1. The CDR3 consists of 14 residues. Germline trimming cut 7 bases from V and 6 bases from J; bases unmatched to any gene: 10. Germline loops: CDR1 DFQATT, CDR2 SNEGSKA (reference sequence). The CDR3 loop is CSGTPGQGIQPQHL. In nucleotides, the CDR3 is TGCAGTGGCACCCCGGGACAGGGTATTCAGCCCCAGCATCTT.

As for this clonotype: One end of the junction does not line up with germline, which may come from a read error. This chain connects TRBV5-1 to TRBJ2-2; D perhaps matches TRBD1 (6 bases). The CDR3 totals 16 residues. Germline CDR1 and CDR2: SGHRS and YFSETQ. The CDR3: CASSLEQGPKTGEPFF. As DNA, the CDR3 is TGCGCCAGCAGCTTGGAACAGGGACCTAAGACCGGGGAGCCGTTTTTT.

This clonotype was counted at least ten times. This rearrangement joins TRBV11-2 to TRBJ2-7; D could derive from TRBD1 or TRBD2 (5 bases each). V gave up 5 bases and J gave up 0 bases, with 11 bases separating them. The CDR3 has 14 residues. Germline CDR1 SGHAT, CDR2 FQNNGV. The CDR3 loop is CASSHRGFSYEQYF. The CDR3 DNA sequence: TGTGCCAGCAGCCATCGGGGCTTCTCCTACGAGCAGTACTTC.

This rearrangement joins TRBV7-9 to TRBJ2-1, with 8 bases matching TRBD2. There are 15 residues in the CDR3. The ends lost 1 base at V and 6 bases at J; junction bases unmatched: 5. Germline values: CDR1 SEHNR, CDR2 FQNEAQ (reference sequence). This chain's CDR3 is CASSLVGRDGNEQFF. CDR3 bases: TGTGCCAGCAGCTTAGTCGGGAGGGATGGCAATGAGCAGTTCTTC.

The chain's CDR3 is CASSLFGGDAPFF. CDR3 bases: TGTGCCAGCAGCTTATTTGGGGGGGATGCCCCGTTCTTC. The V call is TRBV7-9, the J call TRBJ2-1; 7 positions agree with TRBD2. Trimming removed 2 bases from V and 15 bases from J; junction bases left unmatched: 10. The CDR3 sequence is 13 residues long. CDR1 is SEHNR and CDR2 is FQNEAQ in the germline V gene (reference sequence).

This clonotype was detected many times. The J gene is TRBJ1-2, the V gene TRBV20-1; D might be TRBD1 (5 bases). Germline V CDR1 and CDR2: DFQATT, SNEGSKA (reference sequence). This CDR3 comprises 15 residues. The V end was cut by 5 bases, the J end by 1 base, with 17 bases between. CDR3: CSARSGGMGNYGYTF. CDR3 nucleotide sequence: TGCAGTGCTCGGTCGGGGGGAATGGGTAACTATGGCTACACCTTC.

A remark on this clonotype: A much bigger clone sits one base away, suggesting this may be a read error. V usage is TRBV20-1 and J usage is TRBJ2-3; D gene ambiguous. V lost 0 bases, J lost 2 bases, and 15 bases lay in between. The germline gives CDR1 DFQATT, CDR2 SNEGSKA (reference sequence). CDR3 length equals 16 residues. CDR3 nucleotides: TGCAGTGCTAGAGAAGGCGGTTGGGAACCCACAGATACGCAGTATTTT. It codes for CSAREGGWEPTDTQYF.

This clonotype was recorded many times. The rearrangement uses TRBV3-1 and TRBJ2-2; perhaps TRBD2 as D (6 bases). Germline V gives CDR1 LGHDT, CDR2 YNNKEL (reference sequence). V was trimmed by 4 bases and J by 1 base, leaving 16 bases between them. CDR3 length: 17 amino acids. CDR3 sequence (DNA): TGTGCCAGCAGCCGATCCGAAGGGCGGGAGAACACCGGGGAGCTGTTTTTT. It yields the protein CASSRSEGRENTGELFF.

This clonotype was counted ten times or more. V usage is TRBV28 and J usage is TRBJ1-1; no reliable D call. The CDR3 has 11 amino acids. Germline lookup yields CDR1 MDHEN and CDR2 SYDVKM. Trimming pared 8 bases from V and 8 bases from J, leaving 12 bases between. Here the CDR3 DNA reads TGTGCCAGCCTCGGGGAGACCGAAGCTTTCTTT. The encoded protein is CASLGETEAFF.

This clonotype was detected ten times or more. The V gene is TRBV27, the J gene TRBJ2-3; D may be TRBD1 (6 bases). The germline gives CDR1 MNHEY, CDR2 SMNVEV (reference sequence). The CDR3 runs 14 residues. V was shortened by 3 bases and J by 6 bases, with 13 bases between the two germline ends. The DNA for the CDR3 is TGTGCCAGCAGTTTGAATGGGGGCGCGGATACGCAGTATTTT. Translation: CASSLNGGADTQYF.

This clonotype was observed at least ten times. J is TRBJ1-2 and V is TRBV18; perhaps TRBD1 as D (5 bases). The CDR3 length is 13 residues. The germline CDR1 and CDR2 sequences are KGHSH and LQKENI. V gave up 2 bases and J gave up 3 bases, with 7 bases separating them. CDR3 nucleotide sequence: TGTGCCAGCTCACCAGCACAGGACTATGGCTACACCTTC. Its translation is CASSPAQDYGYTF.

V and J are TRBV10-2 and TRBJ2-7; D assignment may be TRBD1 or TRBD2 (5 bases each). Germline values: CDR1 WSHSY, CDR2 SAAADI. The CDR3 loop spans 15 amino acids. Trimming took off 4 bases at V and 1 base at J, with 14 bases between the two ends. CDR3 nucleotide sequence: TGCGCCAGCAGTGGGACAACCAGCGGATCCTACGAGCAGTACTTC. Its translation is CASSGTTSGSYEQYF.

The rearrangement uses TRBV30 and TRBJ1-5; perhaps TRBD1 as D (5 bases). In germline, CDR1 is GTSNPN, CDR2 SVGIG (reference sequence). The V end lost 2 bases, the J end lost 4 bases, and 9 bases lay between the germline ends. The CDR3 is 13 amino acids. Written as DNA, the CDR3 is TGTGCCTGGAGTTACGGGGGAAATCAGCCCCAGCATTTT. Encoded protein: CAWSYGGNQPQHF. Full variable domain (remainder filled in from reference TRBV30 and TRBJ1-5): SQTIHQWPATLVQPVGSPLSLECTVEGTSNPNLYWYRQAAGRGLQLLFYSVGIGQISSEVPQNLSASRPQDRQFILSSKKLLLSDSGFYLCAWSYGGNQPQHFGDGTRLSIL.

This clonotype was found many times. This chain connects TRBV7-2 to TRBJ2-1; 8 bases align to TRBD2. The CDR3 extends over 15 amino acids. V lost 3 bases to trimming and J lost 4 bases; unmatched junction nucleotides: 5. CDR1 is SGHTA, CDR2 FQGNSA, per germline. DNA of the CDR3: TGTGCCAGCAGCTTTGGCGGGAGGCCTTACAATGAGCAGTTCTTC. It translates to CASSFGGRPYNEQFF.

The chain links TRBV3-1 to TRBJ2-3, with D hard to call. Per germline, CDR1 LGHDT and CDR2 YNNKEL (reference sequence). This CDR3 has 14 residues. V lost 3 bases and J lost 1, with 8 bases in between. The CDR3 region is CASSHAGGTDTQYF. The CDR3 region has the DNA TGTGCCAGCAGCCACGCAGGAGGCACAGATACGCAGTATTTT.

This clonotype was seen at least ten times. This chain joins TRBV7-2 and TRBJ2-1, with 8 positions matching TRBD1. This CDR3 region has 15 residues. The V and J ends lost 5 bases and 3 bases, in that order; junction bases with no gene match: 6. The germline V gene encodes CDR1 SGHTA and CDR2 FQGNSA. CDR3 in DNA: TGTGCCAGCAGCGCGGACAGGGCCTTCTACAATGAGCAGTTCTTC. This gives the protein CASSADRAFYNEQFF. Drawing the rest from reference TRBV7-2 and TRBJ2-1, the complete variable domain is GAGVSQSPSNKVTEKGKDVELRCDPISGHTALYWYRQSLGQGLEFLIYFQGNSAPDKSGLPSDRFSAERTGGSVSTLTIQRTQQEDSAVYLCASSADRAFYNEQFFGPGTRLTVL.

The sample holds many counts of this clonotype. The chain uses TRBV12-3 or TRBV12-4 and TRBJ2-1; tentatively, D is TRBD2 (6 bases). The ends were cut back, 2 bases at V and 7 bases at J, with 12 bases in the middle. The length of the CDR3 is 14 residues. This CDR3 is CASSLRGSSNEQFF. Here the CDR3 DNA reads TGTGCCAGCAGTTTACGGGGGAGTTCGAATGAGCAGTTCTTC.

This chain links TRBV19 with TRBJ2-3, with TRBD2 matching 14 bases. With V trimmed by 6 bases and J by 5 bases, 4 bases remained unmatched. This CDR3 spans 15 amino acids. Germline V lookup: CDR1 LNHDA, CDR2 SQIVND (reference sequence). This chain's CDR3 is CASRLGTSGRDTQYF. As DNA, the CDR3 is TGTGCCAGTAGATTGGGGACTAGCGGGAGAGATACGCAGTATTTT.